The present entry profiles one T cell receptor beta chain with its context. This clonotype was observed many times. What this receptor recognizes is not known. Base qualities are missing; no much larger clone stands one base away. The data originate from a study of T cells in Graves' hyperthyroidism and ophthalmopathy (dated by TCRdb to between 2018 and 2020). General notes on the study: Peripheral blood samples were taken at the time of initial diagnosis, prior to any treatment. To identify TCR V-J signatures that set the groups apart, the researchers used a discovery cohort of about a hundred patients, made up of roughly 45 with Graves' ophthalmopathy and some 60 with stable Graves' hyperthyroidism. Prospective prediction of ophthalmopathy was tested in an independent validation cohort consisting of about 19 hyperthyroidism patients and approximately 16 patients who later progressed to ophthalmopathy. The 90 to 100 discovery patients were randomly split 7:3 into training and test sets. Thyroid tissue and blood T-cell repertoires from six Graves' hyperthyroidism patients were also compared in the study. Following sampling, methimazole starting at 30 mg daily was given to hyperthyroidism patients, and high-dose intravenous methylprednisolone was given to ophthalmopathy patients. The paper reports TCR Vbeta CDR3 sequencing of 140 or so peripheral blood samples: around 41 ophthalmopathy, under 80 hyperthyroidism and approximately 17 progressor patients.

The TCR beta CDR3 regions were amplified from RNA transcripts. The first round of RT-PCR for the TCR CDR3 was performed with the HTBI primer set and the Qiagen OneStep RT-PCR kit. A second multiplex PCR round built the libraries, followed by size selection and purification. The libraries were sequenced on an Illumina HiSeq2000 using paired-end 100 bp reads. The published analysis was carried out like this. SOAPnuke was used to process the raw data, with reads discarded if the reads contained adapters or uncalled bases, had a mean Phred below 15, or lacked an exact constant-primer or identifier match. High-quality paired reads were merged using COPE v1.2.5, and each unique nucleotide sequence was defined as a clonotype. MiTCR v1.1 was used to align the clonotypes against IMGT TRBV, TRBD and TRBJ reference segments. Analysis was restricted to V-J combinations with a frequency above 0.0001, which covered roughly 99% of repertoires. A TCS score was defined as the ratio between F50 (clonal expansion) and ExV (chaos), using BLOSUM62-based TCRdist between CDR3 peptides within each V-J. Welch's t-statistics and random forest reduced 450 to 600 V-J features to 10 to 15, which were used in a naive Bayes classifier (R e1071). The similarity between thyroid and blood repertoires was quantified using the Morisita-Horn index. Starting from the raw public reads, TCRdb applied fastp trimming at Q25, assembled clones with MiXCR and retained in-frame beta chains. Entries are consolidated by CDR3 protein sequence, retaining the most common genes and DNA. TCRdb's processing, not the study's, gives the V and J calls here. This sample is represented by 800,000 or so distinct CDR3 sequences; roughly 37% of them were singletons. 8% to 9% of the sample is held by the ten biggest clonotypes.

A patient counted as having stable Graves' hyperthyroidism if no progression to ophthalmopathy occurred over 18 months of follow-up. Hyperthyroidism patients were newly diagnosed, had a disease duration of under 2 months, and were aged 18 to 65 years. Patients with uncontrolled infections, other autoimmune diseases, pregnancy or lactation were excluded. Diagnoses were established on the basis of clinical symptoms, serum thyroxine and TRAb, thyroid ultrasound, and orbital computed tomography. PBMCs were isolated from about 10 ml of fresh peripheral blood by Ficoll-Paque density gradient centrifugation. Total RNA was extracted with Trizol reagent, and quality was checked on an Agilent 2100 Bioanalyzer. The full study reports these points: No statistical method was used to set the sample size in advance, and investigators knew the group allocation. During validation, the model predicted progression to ophthalmopathy a median of approximately six months ahead of onset, with almost 71% sensitivity and around 72% specificity. Most expanded thyroid clonotypes (frequency above 0.001) were also detected in blood, suggesting blood repertoires may reflect thyroid immune responses. A model built on a 13 V-J signature distinguished ophthalmopathy from stable hyperthyroidism, reaching about 88% sensitivity and 81% to 83% specificity in cross-validation and 80%/75% in testing.

The CDR3 spans 12 residues, from the cysteine through the phenylalanine. Just the 36-base CDR3 DNA is kept, in frame starting at base 1. Trimming takes 6 bases from V and 3 bases from J, and the germline ends sit 9 bases apart. The rearranged chain carries TRBV12-3 or TRBV12-4 and TRBJ2-7; TRBD1 is possibly the D segment (6 matching bases). The clonotype comes from a man younger than 35 with Graves' hyperthyroidism. Sequences were obtained from blood. The DNA reads TGTGCCAGCAGCAAACAGGGCTACGAGCAGTACTTC. Translated, this is CASSKQGYEQYF.